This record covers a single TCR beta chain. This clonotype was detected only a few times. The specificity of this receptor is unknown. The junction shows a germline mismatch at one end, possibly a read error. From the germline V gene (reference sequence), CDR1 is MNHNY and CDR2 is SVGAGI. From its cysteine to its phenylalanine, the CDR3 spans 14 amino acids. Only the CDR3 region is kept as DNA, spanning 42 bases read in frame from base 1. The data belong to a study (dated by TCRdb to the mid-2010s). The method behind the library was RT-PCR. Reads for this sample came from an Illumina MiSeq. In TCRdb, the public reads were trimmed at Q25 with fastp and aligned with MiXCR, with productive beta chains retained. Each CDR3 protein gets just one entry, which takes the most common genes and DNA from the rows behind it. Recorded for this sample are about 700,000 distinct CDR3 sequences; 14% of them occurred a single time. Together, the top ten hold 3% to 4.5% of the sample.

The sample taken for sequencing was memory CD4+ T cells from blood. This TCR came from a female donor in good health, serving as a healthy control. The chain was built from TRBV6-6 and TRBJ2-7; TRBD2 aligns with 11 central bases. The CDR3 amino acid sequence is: CASSPPSGRLHPDF. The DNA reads TGTGCCAGCAGCCCTCCTAGCGGGAGGCTCCACCCGGACTTC.